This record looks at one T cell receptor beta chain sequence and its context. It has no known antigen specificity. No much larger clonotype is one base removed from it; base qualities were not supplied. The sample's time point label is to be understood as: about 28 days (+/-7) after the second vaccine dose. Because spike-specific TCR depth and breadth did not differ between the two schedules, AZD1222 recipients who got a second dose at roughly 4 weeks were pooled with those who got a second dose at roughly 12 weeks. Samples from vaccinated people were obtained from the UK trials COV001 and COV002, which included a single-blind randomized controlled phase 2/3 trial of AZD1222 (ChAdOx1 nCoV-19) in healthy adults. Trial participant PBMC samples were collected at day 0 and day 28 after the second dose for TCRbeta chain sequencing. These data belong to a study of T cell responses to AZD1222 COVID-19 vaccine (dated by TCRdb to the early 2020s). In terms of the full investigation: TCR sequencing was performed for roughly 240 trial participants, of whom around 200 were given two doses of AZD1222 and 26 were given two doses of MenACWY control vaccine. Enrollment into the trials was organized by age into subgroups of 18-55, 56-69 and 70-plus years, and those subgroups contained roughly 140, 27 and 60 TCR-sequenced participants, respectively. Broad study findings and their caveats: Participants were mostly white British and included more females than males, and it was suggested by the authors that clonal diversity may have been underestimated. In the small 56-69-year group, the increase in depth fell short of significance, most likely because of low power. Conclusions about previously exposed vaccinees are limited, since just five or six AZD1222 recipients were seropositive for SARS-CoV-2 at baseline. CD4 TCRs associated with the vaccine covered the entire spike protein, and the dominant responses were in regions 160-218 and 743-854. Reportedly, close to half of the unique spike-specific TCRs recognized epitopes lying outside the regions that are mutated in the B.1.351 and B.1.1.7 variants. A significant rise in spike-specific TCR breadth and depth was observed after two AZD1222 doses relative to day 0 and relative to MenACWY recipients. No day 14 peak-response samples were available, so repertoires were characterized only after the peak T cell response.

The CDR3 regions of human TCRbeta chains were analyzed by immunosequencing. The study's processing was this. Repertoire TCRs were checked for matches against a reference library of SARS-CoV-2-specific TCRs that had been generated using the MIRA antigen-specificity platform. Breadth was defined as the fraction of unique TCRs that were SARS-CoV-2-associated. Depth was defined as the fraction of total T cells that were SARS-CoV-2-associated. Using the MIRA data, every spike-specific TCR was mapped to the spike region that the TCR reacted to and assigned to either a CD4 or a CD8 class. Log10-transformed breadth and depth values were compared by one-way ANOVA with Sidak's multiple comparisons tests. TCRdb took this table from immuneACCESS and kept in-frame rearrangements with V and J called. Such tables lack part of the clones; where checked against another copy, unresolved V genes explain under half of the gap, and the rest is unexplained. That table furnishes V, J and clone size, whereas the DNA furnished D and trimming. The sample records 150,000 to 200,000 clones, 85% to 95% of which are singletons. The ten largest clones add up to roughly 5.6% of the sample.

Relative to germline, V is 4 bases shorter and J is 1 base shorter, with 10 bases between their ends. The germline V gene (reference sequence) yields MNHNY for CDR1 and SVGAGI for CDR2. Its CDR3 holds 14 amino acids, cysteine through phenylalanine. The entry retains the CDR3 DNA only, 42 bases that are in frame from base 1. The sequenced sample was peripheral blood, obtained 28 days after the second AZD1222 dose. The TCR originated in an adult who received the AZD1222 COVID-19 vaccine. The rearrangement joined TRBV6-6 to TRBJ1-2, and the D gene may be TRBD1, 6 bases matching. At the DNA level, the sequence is TGTGCCAGCAGTTCGAACAGGGATAACTATGGCTACACCTTC. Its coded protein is CASSSNRDNYGYTF.